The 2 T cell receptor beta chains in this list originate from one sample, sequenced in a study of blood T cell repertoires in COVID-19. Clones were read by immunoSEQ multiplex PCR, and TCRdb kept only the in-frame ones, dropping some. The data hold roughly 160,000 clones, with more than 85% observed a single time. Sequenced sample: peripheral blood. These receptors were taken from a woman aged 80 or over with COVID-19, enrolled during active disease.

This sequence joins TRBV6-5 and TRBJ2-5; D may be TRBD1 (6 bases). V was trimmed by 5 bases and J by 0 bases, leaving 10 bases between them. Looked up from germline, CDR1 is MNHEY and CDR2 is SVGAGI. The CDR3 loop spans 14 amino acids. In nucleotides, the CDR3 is TGTGCCAGCAGTATGACAGGAGACCAAGAGACCCAGTACTTC. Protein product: CASSMTGDQETQYF.

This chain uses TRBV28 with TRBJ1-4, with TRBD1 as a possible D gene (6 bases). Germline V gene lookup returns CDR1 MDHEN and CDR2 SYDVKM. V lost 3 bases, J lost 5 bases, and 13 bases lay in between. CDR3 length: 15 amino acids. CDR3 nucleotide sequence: TGTGCCAGCAGTTTGTTGGGGGCCAACAATGAAAAACTGTTTTTT. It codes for CASSLLGANNEKLFF.